Below are 9 T cell receptor beta chains sequenced from a single sample in a study of T cell responses to AZD1222 COVID-19 vaccine. Produced via immunoSEQ multiplex PCR; TCRdb's table is partial and in-frame only. In the table there are 90,000 to 150,000 clones, about 85% of which are singletons. The sequences come from peripheral blood, collected on day 0 of AZD1222 vaccination. These receptors were taken from an adult in good health.

The CDR3 sequence is CASSPQSLQGFDEQYF. The CDR3 DNA follows: TGTGCCAGCAGCCCCCAATCTCTACAGGGGTTCGACGAGCAGTACTTC. The chain employs TRBV7-6 and TRBJ2-7; 7 nucleotides align to TRBD1. V shed 5 bases and J 5 bases; nucleotides not matched to a gene: 15. The CDR3 contains 16 residues. Germline loops: CDR1 SGHVS, CDR2 FNYEAQ.

V gene TRBV4-3 combines with J gene TRBJ2-3, with 9 bases fitting TRBD2. Germline assignment: CDR1 LGHNA and CDR2 YSLEER. CDR3 length: 19 residues. Unmatched junction bases numbered 10, after V lost 0 bases and J lost 0 bases. As DNA, the CDR3 is TGCGCCAGCAGCCAAGATAGGAGCGGGGGGCTGATTAGCACAGATACGCAGTATTTT. Residues: CASSQDRSGGLISTDTQYF.

The chain employs TRBV24-1 and TRBJ2-1; 8 nucleotides line up with TRBD2. The V and J ends lost 7 bases and 9 bases, in that order; junction bases with no gene match: 10. Germline V gene lookup returns CDR1 KGHDR and CDR2 SFDVKD. This CDR3 is 14 amino acids long. The DNA of the CDR3 is TGTGCCACCAGGCCAGCGGGGGTGAGCGGTGAGCAGTTCTTC. Translated, it gives CATRPAGVSGEQFF.

This clone turned up a few times. V gene TRBV28 combines with J gene TRBJ1-2; no clear D gene. Germline CDR1 and CDR2: MDHEN and SYDVKM. The CDR3 length is 12 residues. V was cut by 7 bases and J by 0 bases, with 6 bases left in between. The CDR3 DNA follows: TGTGCCAGCACCGGAGCTAACTATGGCTACACCTTC. Translated: CASTGANYGYTF.

This clone was detected only once. V and J are TRBV27 and TRBJ2-1, with 8 positions matching TRBD1. CDR3 size: 15 residues. Germline V gene lookup returns CDR1 MNHEY and CDR2 SMNVEV (reference sequence). The V and J ends lost 2 bases and 5 bases, in that order; junction bases with no gene match: 5. DNA for the CDR3: TGTGCCAGCAGTTTACGGACAGGGTGGCACAATGAGCAGTTCTTC. Translation gives CASSLRTGWHNEQFF.

The chain combines TRBV7-9 with TRBJ1-2, with D maybe TRBD1 (5 bases). CDR1 is SEHNR and CDR2 is FQNEAQ in the germline V gene (reference sequence). The CDR3 is 13 residues long. V was clipped by 4 bases and J by 6 bases, with 12 bases between them. The chain's CDR3 is CASSSGTTDGYTF. Here the CDR3 DNA reads TGTGCCAGCAGCTCGGGGACGACGGATGGCTACACCTTC.

This rearrangement joins TRBV6-6 to TRBJ1-2; possibly TRBD1 for D (5 bases). V was pared by 7 bases and J by 6 bases, with 12 bases between. The CDR3 totals 12 residues. Per the germline V gene, CDR1 is MNHNY and CDR2 is SVGAGI (reference sequence). CDR3: CASTGPTNGYTF. The CDR3 nucleotides are TGTGCCAGCACAGGGCCGACTAATGGCTACACCTTC.

The rearrangement links TRBV2 to TRBJ2-3, with D hard to call. CDR1 SNHLY and CDR2 FYNNEI come from the germline V gene. The CDR3 has 13 residues. Trimming took 3 bases from V and 7 from J, leaving 11 bases between them. Here the CDR3 DNA reads TGTGCCAGCAGTGACGACGGGCCGTATACGCAGTATTTT. Protein: CASSDDGPYTQYF.

This chain links TRBV2 with TRBJ2-5; tentatively, D is TRBD1 (6 bases). Germline CDR1 SNHLY, CDR2 FYNNEI. CDR3 length: 14 amino acids. DNA for the CDR3: TGTGCAAGCCTAGGGGGACGGTACCAAGAGACCCAGTACTTC. Translating gives CASLGGRYQETQYF.